This T cell receptor (beta chain) was identified in a study of CD49a tissue-resident CD8 T cells in human skin (dated by TCRdb to 2016 to 2017). Turning to the overall study: The study examined tissue-resident memory CD8+ T cell subsets in human skin defined by CD49a, CD69 and CD103 expression.

For roughly 5 healthy donors, sorted CD8+ T cells taken from blood, dermis and epidermis had their TCR beta CDR3 regions analysed. Both blood and skin samples were provided by each TCR-sequenced donor, and all TCR-sequenced donors were healthy individuals. Sorting was used to isolate CD8+ T cell populations prior to TCR beta sequencing. As for this clone: Its antigen has not been determined. No base quality information exists; no much larger clone differs at one position.

Clipping removes 8 bases from V and 0 bases from J, with 7 as the unmatched junction base count. CDR1 MNHNS and CDR2 SASEGT were looked up in the germline V gene. The CDR3 covers 15 residues, taking in both the cysteine and the phenylalanine. The sequence is cut down to CDR3 DNA, 45 bases in frame from base 1. The library was made by the immunoSEQ multiplex PCR assay. Processing in the source paper ran as follows. Across the sorted blood, dermal and epidermal CD8+ T cell populations, TCR V beta family usage frequencies were compared. This is the immuneACCESS table as TCRdb keeps it, with only in-frame sequences that have V and J called. A part of the clones is gone; compared with another copy, unresolved V genes explain less than half, and the rest is unexplained. V, J and clone size reflect that table, while D and trimming were determined from the DNA. A total of about 1,500 clones appear in this sample, roughly three fifths of them only once. The ten largest clones take up about 33% of the sample.

The clonotype originates from a human donor in good health. The sequencing input was CLA- CD8+ effector memory T cells sorted from blood. The chain is made from TRBV6-1 and TRBJ2-3; 8 middle bases align to TRBD2. The nucleotides read TGTGCCAGCGGCAAAATAGCGGGAAGCACAGATACGCAGTATTTT. This is translated as CASGKIAGSTDTQYF.